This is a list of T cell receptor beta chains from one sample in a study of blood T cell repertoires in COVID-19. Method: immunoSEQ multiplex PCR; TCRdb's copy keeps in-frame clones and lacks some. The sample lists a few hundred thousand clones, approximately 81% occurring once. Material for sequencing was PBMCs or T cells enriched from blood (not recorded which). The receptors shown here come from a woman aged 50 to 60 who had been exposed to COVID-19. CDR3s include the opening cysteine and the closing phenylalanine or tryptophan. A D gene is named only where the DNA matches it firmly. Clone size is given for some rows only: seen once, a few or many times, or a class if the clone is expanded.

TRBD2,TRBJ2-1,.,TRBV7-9,TGTGCCAGCAGCTTAACAGGACTAGTAGGCTCCTACAATGAGCAGTTCTTC,CASSLTGLVGSYNEQFF
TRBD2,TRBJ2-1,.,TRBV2,TGTGCCAGCAGCCATATATCTAGCGGGGGGGCTAATGAGCAGTTCTTC,CASSHISSGGANEQFF
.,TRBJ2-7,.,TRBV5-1,TGCGCCAGCAGCTCGGAGGCGGGCGAGCAGTACTTC,CASSSEAGEQYF
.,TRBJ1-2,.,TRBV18,TGTGCCAGCTCACCCGGTGCGGTCAATGGCTACACCTTC,CASSPGAVNGYTF
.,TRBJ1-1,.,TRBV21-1,TGTGCCAGCAAGGGGAATACTGAAGCTTTCTTT,CASKGNTEAFF
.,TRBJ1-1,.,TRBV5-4,TGTGCCAGCAGCTTGGGGAGGGAACCTGAAGCTTTCTTT,CASSLGREPEAFF
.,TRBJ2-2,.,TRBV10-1,TGCGCCAGCAGTAATAGGCGGGTCCTGAACACCGGGGAGCTGTTTTTT,CASSNRRVLNTGELFF
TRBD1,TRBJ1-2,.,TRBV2,TGTGCCAGCAGTCGAACAGGGGGAGGTGGCTACACCTTC,CASSRTGGGGYTF
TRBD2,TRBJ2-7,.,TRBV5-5,TGTGCCAGCAGCCCGGCGGGACTATACGAGCAGTACTTC,CASSPAGLYEQYF
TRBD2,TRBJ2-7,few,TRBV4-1,TGCGCCAGCAGCCCCCGACTAGCGGGGGGGCGAGAGCAGTACTTC,CASSPRLAGGREQYF
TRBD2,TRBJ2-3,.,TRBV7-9,TGTGCCAGCAGCCCTAGCGGGGCGGGAGATACGCAGTATTTT,CASSPSGAGDTQYF
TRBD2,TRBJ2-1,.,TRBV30,TGTGCCTGGAGTGCCCGGACTAGCGAATACAATGAGCAGTTCTTC,CAWSARTSEYNEQFF
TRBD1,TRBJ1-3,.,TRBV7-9,TGTGCCAGCAGCCCGTTGGACAGGGCTGCGGACACCATATATTTT,CASSPLDRAADTIYF
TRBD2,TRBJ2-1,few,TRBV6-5,TGTGCCAGTGCCCGACTAGCGGGGGGCTCAAATGAGCAGTTCTTC,CASARLAGGSNEQFF
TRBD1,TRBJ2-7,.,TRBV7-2,TGTGCCAGCAGCCCTGTAGGGACAGGGAAAGGCGAGCAGTACTTC,CASSPVGTGKGEQYF